These 26 T cell receptor beta chains originate from one sample sequenced in a study of response to subunit inactivated influenza vaccine. One entry per CDR3 protein, called by TCRdb with MiXCR from the RT-PCR reads. The sample includes over 150,000 distinct CDR3 sequences, approximately 11% of them seen just once. The specimen was CD8+ T cells sorted from PBMCs, collected around 25 months after vaccination. These receptors were taken from a man aged 50-75 years who received an inactivated influenza vaccine.

The chain uses TRBV29-1 and TRBJ1-4; 8 nucleotides agree with TRBD1. This CDR3 is built from 12 residues. Germline lookup yields CDR1 SQVTM and CDR2 ANQGSEA. Trimming took 6 bases from V and 7 from J; bases not matched to a gene: 4. DNA for the CDR3: TGCAGCGTCTTCGGACAGGGTGAAAAACTGTTTTTT. Translated: CSVFGQGEKLFF.

This clonotype showed up just a few times. This sequence joins TRBV13 and TRBJ2-7, with 13 bases fitting TRBD2. This CDR3 has 15 amino acids. V trimming: 5 bases; J trimming: 4 bases; junction bases outside the gene matches: 5. Germline CDR1 reads PRHDT; CDR2 reads FYEKMQ (reference sequence). The CDR3 nucleotides read TGTGCCAGCAGCCTTACTAGCGGGGGGGAGTACGAGCAGTACTTC. Translating it yields CASSLTSGGEYEQYF.

This clonotype was seen only a few times. The chain uses TRBV9 and TRBJ2-1; D may correspond to TRBD1 or TRBD2 (5 bases each). This CDR3 contains 15 residues. V lost 7 bases and J 5 bases, leaving 19 bases between the germline ends. From germline, CDR1 is SGDLS and CDR2 YYNGEE. In DNA, the CDR3 is TGTGCCAGCTCCGACGGGGCGGCTCCGGACAATGAGCAGTTCTTC. Protein: CASSDGAAPDNEQFF.

The V call is TRBV5-5, the J call TRBJ2-1, with a possible D match to TRBD2 (6 bases). CDR3 size: 15 residues. Germline lookup yields CDR1 SGHKS and CDR2 YYEKEE (reference sequence). The ends were cut back, 4 bases at V and 4 bases at J, with 15 bases in the middle. In nucleotides, the CDR3 is TGTGCCAGCAGCCAGGCGGAGGGGTTGTACAATGAGCAGTTCTTC. This sequence encodes CASSQAEGLYNEQFF.

This chain links TRBV11-2 with TRBJ2-3; 8 positions agree with TRBD2. CDR1 SGHAT and CDR2 FQNNGV come from the germline V gene. The CDR3 loop spans 15 amino acids. Germline trimming cut 3 bases from V and 0 bases from J; bases unmatched to any gene: 2. CDR3 nucleotides: TGTGCCAGCAGCTTCATAGCGGGGAGCACAGATACGCAGTATTTT. Protein product: CASSFIAGSTDTQYF.

V is TRBV7-9 and J is TRBJ2-2; possible D gene TRBD1, 6 bases. V shed 5 bases and J shed 0 bases, with 13 bases lying between them. Germline V CDR1 and CDR2: SEHNR, FQNEAQ (reference sequence). This CDR3 has 16 amino acids. This CDR3 reads CASSALRTANTGELFF. The CDR3 nucleotides are TGTGCCAGCAGCGCTTTGAGGACAGCGAACACCGGGGAGCTGTTTTTT.

This clonotype was seen a handful of times. The chain joins TRBV7-9 to TRBJ1-1; D might be TRBD1 (5 bases). Germline lookup yields CDR1 SEHNR and CDR2 FQNEAQ (reference sequence). The CDR3 covers 12 residues. The germline V and J ends were trimmed by 5 bases and 8 bases, with 12 bases remaining between them. DNA of the CDR3: TGTGCCAGCAGCATAGACCGACAGGAAGCTTTCTTT. Translation: CASSIDRQEAFF.

This chain uses TRBV5-1 with TRBJ2-2; maybe TRBD2 (6 bases). This CDR3 is built from 15 residues. Germline assignment: CDR1 SGHRS and CDR2 YFSETQ. V lost 10 bases to trimming and J lost 0 bases, with 16 bases between them. This CDR3 is CASLWGESNTGELFF. The CDR3 DNA reads as TGCGCCTCACTCTGGGGGGAATCGAACACCGGGGAGCTGTTTTTT.

Ten or more counts support this clonotype. The chain employs TRBV7-2 and TRBJ2-7; D not resolved. The CDR3 loop spans 15 amino acids. Trimming stripped 1 base from V and 6 bases from J, with 16 bases between. Germline CDR1 SGHTA, CDR2 FQGNSA. CDR3 protein: CASSLVLVGSTEQYF. DNA of the CDR3: TGTGCCAGCAGCTTAGTTCTAGTTGGTTCGACCGAGCAGTACTTC.

There are many counts of this clonotype. The chain links TRBV4-3 to TRBJ2-7; D may match TRBD1 or TRBD2 (5 bases each). The V and J ends lost 1 base and 3 bases respectively, with 13 bases between them. The CDR3 totals 15 residues. Germline V gives CDR1 LGHNA, CDR2 YSLEER. In DNA form, the CDR3 reads TGCGCCAGCAGCCAAGGGTGGGACCAGATCTACGAGCAGTACTTC. This codes for CASSQGWDQIYEQYF.

The chain uses TRBV12-3 or TRBV12-4 and TRBJ1-5; D is unresolved. The CDR3 runs 12 residues. CDR3 in amino acids: CAGGYGDQPQHF. For the CDR3, the DNA is TGTGCGGGAGGTTATGGGGATCAGCCCCAGCATTTT.

Note on this clonotype: A read error may explain this, as a much larger clone is one base away. This chain connects TRBV12-3 or TRBV12-4 to TRBJ2-3; D is unclear. The CDR3 is made up of 15 amino acids. The CDR3 here is CARSLFTETTDTQYF. The CDR3 region has the DNA TGTGCCAGGAGTTTATTCACAGAAACCACAGATACGCAGTATTTT.

This clonotype has at least ten counts. This chain uses TRBV3-1 with TRBJ2-1, with 7 bases identical to TRBD1. This CDR3 comprises 16 residues. Germline values: CDR1 LGHDT, CDR2 YNNKEL (reference sequence). V was clipped by 0 bases and J by 4 bases; unmatched bases: 6. The CDR3 region is CASSQDSGQVYNEQFF. DNA for the CDR3: TGTGCCAGCAGCCAAGATTCAGGACAGGTATACAATGAGCAGTTCTTC.

This clonotype was found once. The rearrangement joins TRBV6-6 to TRBJ2-7; tentative D call: TRBD2 (5 bases). This CDR3 is 13 amino acids long. CDR1 is MNHNY and CDR2 is SVGAGI in the germline V gene (reference sequence). The V end was cut by 6 bases, the J end by 11 bases, with 20 bases between. CDR3 in DNA: TGTGCCAGCAGCCAGAGGACGGTGTGGGAGAAGTACTTC. Translated: CASSQRTVWEKYF.

Concerning this clonotype: The conserved phenylalanine or tryptophan normally closing the CDR3 is absent here, so this likely arose from a read error. CDR3 in amino acids: CASSLGSYEQYS. Written as DNA, the CDR3 is TGTGCCAGCAGCTTAGGGTCCTACGAGCAGTACTCC. The V call is TRBV7-9, the J call TRBJ2-7, with D uncertain. The CDR3 is 12 amino acids. V shed 1 base and J shed 1 base, with 2 bases lying between them. The germline CDR1 and CDR2 sequences are SEHNR and FQNEAQ (reference sequence).

This clonotype came up many times. This sequence joins TRBV29-1 and TRBJ2-1; possible D gene TRBD2, 6 bases. V dropped 7 bases and J dropped 9 bases, with 13 bases sitting between them. Germline V lookup: CDR1 SQVTM, CDR2 ANQGSEA. The CDR3 covers 11 residues. The CDR3 nucleotides read TGCAGCGCCAGACTAGGGAGTGAGCAGTTCTTC. Its translation is CSARLGSEQFF.

With respect to this clonotype: This may stem from a read error, because a much larger clone lies one nucleotide away. The chain carries TRBV4-3 and TRBJ2-2, with 8 bases lining up with TRBD2. Germline V gene data show CDR1 as LGHNA and CDR2 as YSLEER. This CDR3 is built from 17 residues. The CDR3 spells CACSQEGLEAGTGELFF. CDR3 nucleotide sequence: TGCGCCTGCAGCCAAGAGGGACTAGAGGCCGGCACCGGGGAGCTGTTTTTT.

V is TRBV9 and J is TRBJ2-7; no clear D. V lost 4 bases, J lost 6 bases, and 14 bases lay in between. The germline V gene encodes CDR1 SGDLS and CDR2 YYNGEE. This CDR3 spans 13 amino acids. DNA for the CDR3: TGTGCCAGCAGCCCCTCGACCCCCTCCGAGCAGTACTTC. It codes for CASSPSTPSEQYF.

The J gene is TRBJ2-7, the V gene TRBV4-3; D gene unclear. Per the germline V gene, CDR1 is LGHNA and CDR2 is YSLEER. With 1 base removed from V and 5 bases from J, the gap between germline ends came to 15 bases. The CDR3 loop spans 15 amino acids. This CDR3 reads CASSQGQANLHEQYF. The CDR3 coding sequence is TGCGCCAGCAGCCAAGGGCAGGCCAACCTACACGAGCAGTACTTC.

This clonotype was picked up a small number of times. The genes are TRBV29-1 and TRBJ2-2; no clear D. Trimming removed 3 bases from V and 1 base from J, with 3 bases in between. Germline V lookup: CDR1 SQVTM, CDR2 ANQGSEA. The CDR3 is 12 residues long. CDR3 bases: TGCAGCGTTGAGGGGAACACCGGGGAGCTGTTTTTT. Translation: CSVEGNTGELFF.

This clonotype occurred a few times. This chain uses TRBV29-1 with TRBJ2-5; 8 bases fit TRBD1. Per the germline V gene, CDR1 is SQVTM and CDR2 is ANQGSEA. V was clipped by 4 bases and J by 1 base; unmatched bases: 17. This CDR3 comprises 18 residues. Written as DNA, the CDR3 is TGCAGCGTTGGCCCGCCCGTAGGAGGACAGGGAATCCAAGAGACCCAGTACTTC. It codes for CSVGPPVGGQGIQETQYF.

This clonotype was seen only a few times. This chain uses TRBV29-1 with TRBJ2-1; the match to TRBD1 covers 10 bases. V lost 6 bases, J lost 6 bases, and 8 bases stayed unmatched. Germline CDR1 and CDR2: SQVTM and ANQGSEA. The CDR3 sequence is 14 residues long. CDR3 sequence: CSVAGTGDSNEQFF. The CDR3, as DNA: TGCAGCGTGGCCGGGACAGGGGATAGCAATGAGCAGTTCTTC.

The table lists this clonotype with a count of one. The chain uses TRBV5-8 and TRBJ1-5, with D maybe TRBD1 (6 bases). Per the germline V gene, CDR1 is SGHTS and CDR2 is YDEGEE. The CDR3 contains 15 residues. Trimming removed 0 bases at V and 4 bases at J, with 11 bases between. The CDR3 coding sequence is TGTGCCAGCAGCTTGGAACAGGGAAGAAATCAGCCCCAGCATTTT. The encoded protein is CASSLEQGRNQPQHF.

There are a few counts of this clonotype. This sequence joins TRBV6-1 and TRBJ1-1; D call uncertain. The CDR3 extends over 14 amino acids. Germline loops: CDR1 MNHNS, CDR2 SASEGT. V lost 5 bases and J 4 bases, leaving 14 bases between the germline ends. In DNA, the CDR3 is TGTGCCAGCAGTCCCGTGATGGGGAGCACTGAAGCTTTCTTT. Amino acid sequence: CASSPVMGSTEAFF.

V usage is TRBV28 and J usage is TRBJ2-3, with a weak D call TRBD1 (5 bases). V was pared by 2 bases and J by 6 bases, with 15 bases between. The CDR3 is 15 residues long. The V gene's germline CDR1 is MDHEN and CDR2 SYDVKM. The CDR3 bases are TGTGCCAGCAGTTTAGATCTGCAGGGCCAGGATACGCAGTATTTT. It translates to CASSLDLQGQDTQYF.

This clonotype occurred many times. The V call is TRBV28, the J call TRBJ2-2; D unclear. CDR1 and CDR2 (germline): MDHEN, SYDVKM. The CDR3 runs 16 residues. V was clipped by 3 bases and J by 1 base, with 12 bases between them. DNA of the CDR3: TGTGCCAGCAGTTTTCTCTTAGTCGGGAACACCGGGGAGCTGTTTTTT. As protein: CASSFLLVGNTGELFF.